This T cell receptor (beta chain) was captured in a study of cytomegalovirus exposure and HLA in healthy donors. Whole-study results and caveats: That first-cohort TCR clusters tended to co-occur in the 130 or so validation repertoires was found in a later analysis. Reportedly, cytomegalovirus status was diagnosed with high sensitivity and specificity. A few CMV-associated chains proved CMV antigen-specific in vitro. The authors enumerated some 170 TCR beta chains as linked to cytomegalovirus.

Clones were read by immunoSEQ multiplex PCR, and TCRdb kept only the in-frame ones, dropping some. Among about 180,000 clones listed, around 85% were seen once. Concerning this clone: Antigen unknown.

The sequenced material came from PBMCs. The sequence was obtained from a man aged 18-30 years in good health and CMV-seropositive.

The CDR3 loop reads CASSPHSGTGFSYNEQFF. The CDR3 DNA follows: TGTGCCAGCAGCCCCCATAGCGGGACTGGTTTTTCCTACAATGAGCAGTTCTTC. The chain is built from TRBV4-2 and TRBJ2-1; 8 nucleotides align to TRBD2. Germline V gene data show CDR1 as LGHNA and CDR2 as YNFKEQ. The CDR3 covers 18 residues. The ends lost 4 bases at V and 1 base at J; junction bases unmatched: 12.